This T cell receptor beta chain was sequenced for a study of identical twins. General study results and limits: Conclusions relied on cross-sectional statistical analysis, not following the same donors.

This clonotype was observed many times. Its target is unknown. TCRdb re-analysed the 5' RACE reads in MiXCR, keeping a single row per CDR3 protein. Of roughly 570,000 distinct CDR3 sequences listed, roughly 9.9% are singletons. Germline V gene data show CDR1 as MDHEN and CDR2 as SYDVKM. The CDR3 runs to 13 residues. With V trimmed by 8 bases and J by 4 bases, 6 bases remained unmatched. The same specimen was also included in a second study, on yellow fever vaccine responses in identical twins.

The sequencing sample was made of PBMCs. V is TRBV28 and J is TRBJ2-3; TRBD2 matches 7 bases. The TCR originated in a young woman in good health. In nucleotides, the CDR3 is TGTGCCAGCCAGGGAGGGTTGGCAGATACGCAGTATTTT. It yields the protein CASQGGLADTQYF.